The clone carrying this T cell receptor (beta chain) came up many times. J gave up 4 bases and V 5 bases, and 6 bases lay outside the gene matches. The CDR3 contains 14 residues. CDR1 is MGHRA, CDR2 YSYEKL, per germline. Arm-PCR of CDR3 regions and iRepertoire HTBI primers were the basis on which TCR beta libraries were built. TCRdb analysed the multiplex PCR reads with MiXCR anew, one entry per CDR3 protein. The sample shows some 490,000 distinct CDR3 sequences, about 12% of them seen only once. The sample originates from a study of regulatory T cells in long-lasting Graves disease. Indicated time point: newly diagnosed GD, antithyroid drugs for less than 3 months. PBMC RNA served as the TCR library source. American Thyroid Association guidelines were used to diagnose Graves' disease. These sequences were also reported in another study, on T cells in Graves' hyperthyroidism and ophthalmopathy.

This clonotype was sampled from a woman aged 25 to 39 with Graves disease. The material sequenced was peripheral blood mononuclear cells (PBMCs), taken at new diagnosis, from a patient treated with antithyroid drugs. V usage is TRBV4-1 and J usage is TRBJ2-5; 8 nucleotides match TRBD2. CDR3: CASSVRAGGETQYF. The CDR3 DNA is TGCGCCAGCAGCGTACGTGCGGGAGGAGAGACCCAGTACTTC.